This is a list of T cell receptor beta chains from one sample in a study of identical twins. TCRdb ran MiXCR on the 5' RACE reads and lists one entry per CDR3 protein. The sample lists 1.5 million to 2 million distinct CDR3 sequences; about 32% were seen once. Input material: cord blood. Receptor source: a newborn girl in good health. The conserved cysteine and the conserved F or W are not part of the CDR3 here. Size tells how often a clone was seen (once, few, many) or the class of an expanded clone, and some rows leave it out.

V gene: TRBV4-2; clone size: .; J gene: TRBJ1-4; CDR3 protein: ASRGLTGRNEKLF
V gene: TRBV24-1; clone size: .; J gene: TRBJ1-1; CDR3 protein: ATTKRADTEAF
V gene: TRBV5-1; clone size: .; J gene: TRBJ2-1; CDR3 protein: ASSLGQKPSYNEQF
V gene: TRBV28; clone size: once; J gene: TRBJ2-1; CDR3 protein: ATSDLGGKGYNEQF
V gene: TRBV6-2/TRBV6-3; clone size: few; J gene: TRBJ2-1; CDR3 protein: ASSYGPSSGAEQF
V gene: TRBV4-2; clone size: many; J gene: TRBJ2-7; CDR3 protein: ASSQRPDLNSYEQY
V gene: TRBV24-1; clone size: few; J gene: TRBJ2-3; CDR3 protein: ATSDHRVPTDTQY
V gene: TRBV6-5; clone size: .; J gene: TRBJ1-1; CDR3 protein: ASSPRPVTEAF
V gene: TRBV5-1; clone size: .; J gene: TRBJ2-4; CDR3 protein: ASSLLGPPAKNIQY
V gene: TRBV20-1; clone size: .; J gene: TRBJ1-2; CDR3 protein: SAKTLYGYT
V gene: TRBV20-1; clone size: few; J gene: TRBJ2-5; CDR3 protein: SAKRTGGAETQY
V gene: TRBV7-8; clone size: .; J gene: TRBJ1-5; CDR3 protein: ASSLTGPWTYGNQPQH
V gene: TRBV3-1; clone size: .; J gene: TRBJ2-3; CDR3 protein: ASSHLRDRGKRDTQY
V gene: TRBV6-1; clone size: few; J gene: TRBJ1-1; CDR3 protein: ASSDRMSTEAF
V gene: TRBV14; clone size: few; J gene: TRBJ2-5; CDR3 protein: ASETGTLQQETQY
V gene: TRBV27; clone size: .; J gene: TRBJ2-3; CDR3 protein: ASTGWGARDTQY
V gene: TRBV12-5; clone size: once; J gene: TRBJ2-1; CDR3 protein: ASGLWTRSYNEQF
V gene: TRBV11-2; clone size: .; J gene: TRBJ1-1; CDR3 protein: ASSLSGTGFEAF
V gene: TRBV20-1; clone size: few; J gene: TRBJ1-2; CDR3 protein: SARAPGTGAAGYT
V gene: TRBV4-1; clone size: .; J gene: TRBJ2-3; CDR3 protein: ASSQASGYTDTQY
V gene: TRBV24-1; clone size: .; J gene: TRBJ2-3; CDR3 protein: ATSDILTDTQY
V gene: TRBV29-1; clone size: .; J gene: TRBJ2-1; CDR3 protein: SVPPQSYYNEQF
V gene: TRBV4-2; clone size: .; J gene: .; CDR3 protein: ASSQLAAYNEQY
V gene: TRBV11-2; clone size: once; J gene: TRBJ2-3; CDR3 protein: ASSRGVAVADTQY
V gene: TRBV10-3; clone size: .; J gene: TRBJ1-2; CDR3 protein: AIRQGARGGYT
V gene: TRBV12-3/TRBV12-4; clone size: few; J gene: TRBJ1-6; CDR3 protein: ASSLKLMARPNNSPLH
V gene: TRBV29-1; clone size: .; J gene: TRBJ2-3; CDR3 protein: SVLDRGRITDTQY
V gene: TRBV27; clone size: many; J gene: TRBJ2-7; CDR3 protein: ASRLAGPNSYEQY
V gene: TRBV2; clone size: few; J gene: TRBJ2-3; CDR3 protein: ARHKQGLTDTQY
V gene: TRBV3-1; clone size: few; J gene: TRBJ2-3; CDR3 protein: ASSPVSGAPTDTQY